The 24 T cell receptor beta chains presented below share a single source sample, sequenced in a study of a mutant IDH1 vaccine in newly diagnosed glioma. The table came from immunoSEQ multiplex PCR; TCRdb's copy has only in-frame clones and leaves some out. The sample lists 75,000 to 85,000 clones, roughly nine tenths occurring once. Time point denoted: week 5, during vaccination. Each vaccine dose was 300 ug of mutant IDH1 20-mer peptide, with topical imiquimod. These receptors' targets are unknown. The source material was PBMCs, sampled from a glioma patient whose treatment included an IDH1 peptide vaccine. The receptors here all came from a woman between 45 and 65 years old with glioma.

V and J are TRBV28 and TRBJ2-7; no firm D call. The germline gives CDR1 MDHEN, CDR2 SYDVKM. V dropped 1 base and J dropped 3 bases, with 1 base sitting between them. The CDR3 consists of 11 residues. DNA for the CDR3: TGTGCCAGCAGTTTATACTACGAGCAGTACTTC. It codes for CASSLYYEQYF.

The chain joins TRBV6-1 to TRBJ1-1, with a tentative D call TRBD1 (6 bases). The germline gives CDR1 MNHNS, CDR2 SASEGT. V was clipped by 6 bases and J by 5 bases, with 10 bases between them. There are 12 residues in the CDR3. CDR3 bases: TGTGCCAGCAGACTCAGGGGAACTGAAGCTTTCTTT. It encodes CASRLRGTEAFF.

The chain couples TRBV19 to TRBJ1-5; D may be TRBD1 (5 bases). Between the trimmed V and J ends, which lost 10 bases and 6 bases, there was a span of 13 bases. Per the germline V gene, CDR1 is LNHDA and CDR2 is SQIVND (reference sequence). CDR3 length: 12 amino acids. In nucleotides, the CDR3 is TGTGCCACGGCGGGGGTAGGTCAGCCCCAGCATTTT. Amino acid sequence: CATAGVGQPQHF.

The rearrangement joins TRBV5-4 to TRBJ1-1, with D perhaps matching TRBD1 (6 bases). The ends were cut back, 2 bases at V and 0 bases at J, with 11 bases in the middle. The germline V gene has CDR1 SGHNT and CDR2 YYREEE (reference sequence). CDR3 length: 15 residues. CDR3: CASSLGDTLNTEAFF. DNA for the CDR3: TGTGCCAGCAGCTTAGGGGACACCCTGAACACTGAAGCTTTCTTT.

The V call is TRBV28, the J call TRBJ2-1; no clear D gene. Deletions cut 4 bases from V and 3 bases from J, with 4 bases between. CDR1 and CDR2 from the germline V gene are MDHEN and SYDVKM. This CDR3 has 12 amino acids. The CDR3 reads CASSSFYNEQFF. CDR3 in DNA: TGTGCCAGCAGTTCCTTCTACAATGAGCAGTTCTTC.

J is TRBJ1-4 and V is TRBV11-2; the D gene is possibly TRBD1 (5 bases). Germline V lookup: CDR1 SGHAT, CDR2 FQNNGV. CDR3 length equals 16 residues. The ends were cut back, 5 bases at V and 0 bases at J, with 13 bases in the middle. CDR3 DNA: TGTGCCAGCAGCCCCCTGGGGGGTGCAACTAATGAAAAACTGTTTTTT. The encoded protein is CASSPLGGATNEKLFF. Full variable domain (outside the CDR3, taken from reference TRBV11-2 and TRBJ1-4): EAGVAQSPRYKIIEKRQSVAFWCNPISGHATLYWYQQILGQGPKLLIQFQNNGVVDDSQLPKDRFSAERLKGVDSTLKIQPAKLEDSAVYLCASSPLGGATNEKLFFGSGTQLSVL.

The rearrangement uses TRBV4-2 and TRBJ1-5; D uncertain. This CDR3 region has 14 residues. The V and J ends lost 4 bases and 0 bases respectively, with 7 bases between them. Per germline, CDR1 LGHNA and CDR2 YNFKEQ. For the CDR3, the DNA is TGTGCCAGCAGCCGTTTAGATAGCAATCAGCCCCAGCATTTT. Translating gives CASSRLDSNQPQHF.

V is TRBV5-8 and J is TRBJ2-1; no firm D call. The CDR3 runs 17 residues. Germline V gives CDR1 SGHTS, CDR2 YDEGEE. Trimming pared 2 bases from V and 6 bases from J, leaving 21 bases between. CDR3 loop: CASSFLDFRPSTNEQFF. The CDR3 region has the DNA TGTGCCAGCAGCTTTTTGGATTTCCGACCCTCTACCAATGAGCAGTTCTTC.

The chain has TRBV4-1 and TRBJ2-1, with 9 bases lining up with TRBD1. Trimming took 4 bases from V and 4 from J; bases not matched to a gene: 2. Germline V gene data show CDR1 as MGHRA and CDR2 as YSYEKL. The CDR3 length is 14 residues. CDR3 sequence reads: CASSRGTGYNEQFF. DNA for the CDR3: TGCGCCAGCAGCCGCGGGACAGGGTACAATGAGCAGTTCTTC.

The chain couples TRBV28 to TRBJ2-1; D unclear. CDR3 length: 11 amino acids. Germline CDR1 reads MDHEN; CDR2 reads SYDVKM. Trimming removed 5 bases at V and 2 bases at J, with 1 base between. In nucleotides, the CDR3 is TGTGCCAGCAGTACCTACAATGAGCAGTTCTTC. Encoded protein: CASSTYNEQFF.

The rearrangement links TRBV19 to TRBJ2-7; D not resolved. The CDR3 sequence is 14 residues long. Trimming shortened V by 1 base and J by 2 bases, and 9 bases separated the two germline ends. Germline V gene lookup returns CDR1 LNHDA and CDR2 SQIVND (reference sequence). CDR3 sequence reads: CASSIAAGTYEQYF. As DNA, the CDR3 is TGTGCCAGTAGTATAGCAGCAGGTACCTACGAGCAGTACTTC. Filled out from reference TRBV19 and TRBJ2-7, the complete variable domain reads DGGITQSPKYLFRKEGQNVTLSCEQNLNHDAMYWYRQDPGQGLRLIYYSQIVNDFQKGDIAEGYSVSREKKESFPLTVTSAQKNPTAFYLCASSIAAGTYEQYFGPGTRLTVT.

The rearrangement uses TRBV30 and TRBJ2-4; a possible D gene is TRBD1 (6 bases). Germline loops: CDR1 GTSNPN, CDR2 SVGIG (reference sequence). CDR3 length: 17 residues. With 1 base removed from V and 0 bases from J, the gap between germline ends came to 16 bases. CDR3 amino acids: CAWSGHQGTLAKNIQYF. CDR3 DNA: TGTGCCTGGAGTGGCCACCAGGGGACACTAGCCAAAAACATTCAGTACTTC.

The V and J genes are TRBV11-2 and TRBJ2-7; TRBD2 is a possible D gene (6 bases). The CDR3 sequence is 15 residues long. Trimming removed 1 base from V and 6 bases from J, with 16 bases in between. Germline V gene lookup returns CDR1 SGHAT and CDR2 FQNNGV. The CDR3 nucleotides read TGTGCCAGCAGCTTAGCGGCCCCTCTAGCGCGCGAGCAGTACTTC. Protein: CASSLAAPLAREQYF.

This clone occurred a few times. The V and J genes are TRBV28 and TRBJ2-1; D gene ambiguous. This CDR3 contains 15 residues. The V end lost 7 bases, the J end lost 2 bases, and 15 bases lay between the germline ends. Germline-derived CDR1 and CDR2 are MDHEN and SYDVKM. Here the CDR3 reads CASNAIQLTYNEQFF. CDR3 DNA sequence: TGTGCCAGCAACGCCATACAACTTACCTACAATGAGCAGTTCTTC.

The chain couples TRBV27 to TRBJ1-5; 7 bases match TRBD1. CDR3 length: 15 amino acids. CDR1 is MNHEY, CDR2 SMNVEV, per germline (reference sequence). Losses at the gene ends were 0 bases for V and 2 bases for J; bases not matched to a gene: 1. This CDR3 reads CASSLSGQGNQPQHF. The CDR3 DNA is TGTGCCAGCAGTTTATCTGGACAGGGCAATCAGCCCCAGCATTTT.

This clone was recorded only once. The chain combines TRBV27 with TRBJ2-5; 12 bases match TRBD2. TRBJ2-7 matches the DNA end more closely, so the J call is doubtful. Germline CDR1 reads MNHEY; CDR2 reads SMNVEV (reference sequence). The CDR3 is 14 residues long. The CDR3 region has the DNA TGTGCCAGCACCAGACTAGCGGGAGTCGGCGAGCAGTACTTC. As protein: CASTRLAGVGEQYF.

The table lists this clone with a count of one. The chain has TRBV7-6 and TRBJ2-1; TRBD2 matches at 9 bases. V lost 2 bases to trimming and J lost 3 bases; unmatched junction nucleotides: 8. The germline CDR1 and CDR2 sequences are SGHVS and FNYEAQ. The CDR3 sequence is 17 residues long. CDR3 nucleotides: TGTGCCAGCAGCTTATGGGCTAGCGGGAAGTTCTACAATGAGCAGTTCTTC. Protein product: CASSLWASGKFYNEQFF.

V gene TRBV10-2 combines with J gene TRBJ1-1; TRBD1 matches 7 bases. Germline trimming cut 6 bases from V and 1 base from J; bases unmatched to any gene: 5. Germline-derived CDR1 and CDR2 are WSHSY and SAAADI. The CDR3 covers 14 residues. CDR3 loop: CASRPGQSNTEAFF. The CDR3 DNA is TGCGCCAGCAGACCGGGACAGTCGAACACTGAAGCTTTCTTT.

The chain joins TRBV7-2 to TRBJ2-1, with D uncertain. V was shortened by 5 bases and J by 8 bases, with 10 bases between the two germline ends. Germline loops: CDR1 SGHTA, CDR2 FQGNSA. This CDR3 spans 12 amino acids. This chain's CDR3 is CASSIGLHEQFF. For the CDR3, the DNA is TGTGCCAGCAGCATAGGGTTGCATGAGCAGTTCTTC.

The chain carries TRBV5-4 and TRBJ2-7, with TRBD2 as a possible D gene (5 bases). Trimming pared 2 bases from V and 5 bases from J, leaving 14 bases between. Germline V lookup: CDR1 SGHNT, CDR2 YYREEE (reference sequence). CDR3 length: 14 residues. The CDR3 DNA sequence: TGTGCCAGCAGCTTTACCGGGAATCGCAACGAGCAGTACTTC. Amino acids: CASSFTGNRNEQYF.

The genes are TRBV18 and TRBJ2-2; TRBD2 matches 9 bases. CDR3 length equals 16 residues. Germline CDR1 KGHSH, CDR2 LQKENI. V lost 3 bases and J lost 3; bases outside the gene matches: 5. The CDR3 spells CASSPQGLAYTGELFF. In DNA form, the CDR3 reads TGTGCCAGCTCACCCCAGGGACTAGCCTACACCGGGGAGCTGTTTTTT. Supplemented by reference TRBV18 and TRBJ2-2, the full variable domain reads NAGVMQNPRHLVRRRGQEARLRCSPMKGHSHVYWYRQLPEEGLKFMVYLQKENIIDESGMPKERFSAEFPKEGPSILRIQQVVRGDSAAYFCASSPQGLAYTGELFFGEGSRLTVL.

This chain links TRBV7-9 with TRBJ2-1; a weak D match, TRBD2 (6 bases). This CDR3 has 10 amino acids. Germline CDR1 reads SEHNR; CDR2 reads FQNEAQ (reference sequence). CDR3 sequence (DNA): TGTGTCCTCGGAGGGGATGAGCAGTTCTTC. Translating gives CVLGGDEQFF.

The CDR3 spells CASSSPKGYLKETQYF. In nucleotides, the CDR3 is TGTGCCAGCAGTTCCCCCAAGGGGTACCTGAAGGAGACCCAGTACTTC. The chain links TRBV28 to TRBJ2-5, with a weak D call TRBD1 (5 bases). Looked up from germline, CDR1 is MDHEN and CDR2 is SYDVKM. The CDR3 loop spans 16 amino acids. V was trimmed by 4 bases and J by 5 bases, leaving 20 bases between them.

The chain joins TRBV18 to TRBJ1-2, with a tentative D call TRBD1 (5 bases). The germline V and J ends were trimmed by 6 bases and 4 bases, with 21 bases remaining between them. The CDR3 runs 16 residues. CDR1 and CDR2 (germline): KGHSH, LQKENI. The CDR3 spells CASSPSADRNLYGYTF. CDR3 sequence (DNA): TGTGCCAGCTCCCCTTCCGCTGACAGAAACCTCTATGGCTACACCTTC.